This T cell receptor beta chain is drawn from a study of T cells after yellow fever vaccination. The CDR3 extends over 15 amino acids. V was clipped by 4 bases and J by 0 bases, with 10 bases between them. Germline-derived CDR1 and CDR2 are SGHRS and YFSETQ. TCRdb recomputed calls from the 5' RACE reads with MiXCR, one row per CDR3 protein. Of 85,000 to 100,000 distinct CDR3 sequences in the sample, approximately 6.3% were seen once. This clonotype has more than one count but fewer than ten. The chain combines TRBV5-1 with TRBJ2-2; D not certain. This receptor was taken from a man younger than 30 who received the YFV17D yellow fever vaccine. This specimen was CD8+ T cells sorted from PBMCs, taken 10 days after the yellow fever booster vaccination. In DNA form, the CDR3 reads TGCGCCAGCAGCCCCTGGCAGCCGAACACCGGGGAGCTGTTTTTT. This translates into CASSPWQPNTGELFF.